The next 7 T cell receptor beta chains were all read from a single sample in a study of blood T cell repertoires in COVID-19. Generated by immunoSEQ multiplex PCR, the TCRdb table keeps only in-frame clones and is missing some. The data contain under 50,000 clones, 69% of them seen just once; the ten biggest clones take up roughly 6.3%. The sequenced sample was peripheral blood. The origin of the receptors is a man aged 80 or over with acute or convalescent COVID-19.

This clone turned up a few times. The chain couples TRBV11-2 to TRBJ1-2; D is undetermined. Looked up from germline, CDR1 is SGHAT and CDR2 is FQNNGV. The V end was cut by 0 bases, the J end by 8 bases, with 13 bases between. The CDR3 has 14 residues. CDR3 sequence: CASSLDQRPGGYTF. As DNA, the CDR3 is TGTGCCAGCAGCTTAGATCAGAGGCCTGGGGGCTACACCTTC.

Turning to this clone: Other nucleotide sequences in the sample specify the same CDR3. This sequence joins TRBV6-5 and TRBJ2-7; 8 bases are shared with TRBD1. Trimming took 2 bases from V and 4 from J; bases not matched to a gene: 1. The CDR3 consists of 13 residues. Germline assignment: CDR1 MNHEY and CDR2 SVGAGI. CDR3 in DNA: TGTGCCAGCAGTTACGACAGGGGATACGAGCAGTACTTC. Translated: CASSYDRGYEQYF.

The genes are TRBV7-2 and TRBJ2-1; 10 bases map to TRBD2. The CDR3 length is 17 residues. V lost 2 bases to trimming and J lost 2 bases; unmatched junction nucleotides: 6. Germline CDR1 and CDR2: SGHTA and FQGNSA. CDR3 region: CASSLWVAGGPYNEQFF. CDR3 nucleotides: TGTGCCAGCAGCTTATGGGTAGCGGGAGGACCCTACAATGAGCAGTTCTTC.

The chain combines TRBV19 with TRBJ2-2; 10 nucleotides align to TRBD2. In germline, CDR1 is LNHDA, CDR2 SQIVND (reference sequence). Trimming at V came to 7 bases and at J to 3 bases, leaving 5 bases not matched to a gene. CDR3 size: 15 residues. The CDR3 loop reads CASTGLAEYTGELFF. CDR3 in DNA: TGTGCCAGTACAGGACTAGCGGAGTACACCGGGGAGCTGTTTTTT.

A note on this clone: The sample carries other DNA sequences with the same CDR3. The rearrangement uses TRBV5-1 and TRBJ1-4; D may be TRBD1 (5 bases). There are 15 residues in the CDR3. Germline values: CDR1 SGHRS, CDR2 YFSETQ. Trimming removed 4 bases from V and 1 base from J, with 11 bases in between. This chain's CDR3 is CASSLVGGTNEKLFF. Written as DNA, the CDR3 is TGCGCCAGCAGCCTCGTCGGGGGAACTAATGAAAAACTGTTTTTT.

This rearrangement joins TRBV5-5 to TRBJ2-1; TRBD1 aligns across 10 bases. Germline V CDR1 and CDR2: SGHKS, YYEKEE (reference sequence). V dropped 2 bases and J dropped 7; count of bases not matched to a gene: 3. The CDR3 contains 14 residues. CDR3 DNA sequence: TGTGCCAGCAGCTTCGGACAGGGGGGTAATGAGCAGTTCTTC. Amino acid sequence: CASSFGQGGNEQFF.

This clone was recorded once. The chain combines TRBV27 with TRBJ2-1, with 9 bases matching TRBD2. Germline trimming cut 8 bases from V and 9 bases from J; bases unmatched to any gene: 8. CDR3 length equals 13 residues. Germline V gene data show CDR1 as MNHEY and CDR2 as SMNVEV (reference sequence). The CDR3 here is CASCPSGVGEQFF. The CDR3 DNA sequence: TGTGCCAGCTGTCCTAGCGGGGTGGGTGAGCAGTTCTTC.